The following is a TCR beta chain sequence with its context. Its antigen is currently unknown. This entry belongs to a study of vaccination effects on CD4 cells after COVID-19. Antigen-specific CD4+ T cells were first expanded with viral peptide pools by the ViraFEST assay and only then sequenced. Subsequent to a culture period of 10 days, CD4+ T cells were isolated. In the vaccine recipients, nucleocapsid antibodies were negative and there was no prior SARS-CoV-2 infection. Wells of two million PBMC each were grown with 9.5 to 10 IU/ml IL-2 and 9.5 to 10 ug/ml peptides. The table came from immunoSEQ multiplex PCR; TCRdb's copy has only in-frame clones and leaves some out. The table includes about 24,000 clones, just under 75% detected once. Germline trimming cut 2 bases from V and 9 bases from J; bases unmatched to any gene: 19. This CDR3 comprises 18 residues. The germline CDR1 and CDR2 sequences are SGHAT and FQNNGV.

This rearrangement joins TRBV11-2 to TRBJ2-1, with 7 bases aligning to TRBD2. This receptor was identified in a human donor who received a COVID-19 vaccine. The sample was CD4+ T cells from PBMCs cultured with SARS-CoV-2 spike peptides, taken before COVID-19 vaccination. The DNA for the CDR3 is TGTGCCAGCAGCTTAAGTCTTCGGATCCGGGCGGGAGCGGTTGAGCAGTTCTTC. Translated: CASSLSLRIRAGAVEQFF.